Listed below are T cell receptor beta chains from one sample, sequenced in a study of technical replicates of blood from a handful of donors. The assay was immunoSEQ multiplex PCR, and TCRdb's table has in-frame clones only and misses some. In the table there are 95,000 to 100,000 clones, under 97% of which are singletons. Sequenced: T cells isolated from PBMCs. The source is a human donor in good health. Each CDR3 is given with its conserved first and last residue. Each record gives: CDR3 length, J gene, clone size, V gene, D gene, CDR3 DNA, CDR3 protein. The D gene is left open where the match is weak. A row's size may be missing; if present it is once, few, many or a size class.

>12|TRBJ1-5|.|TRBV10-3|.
TGTGCCATCAGCGCCCAGGGTCAGCCCCAGCATTTT
CAISAQGQPQHF
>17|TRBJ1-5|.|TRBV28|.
TGTGCCAGCAGTCCGACAAGGGGCGGACCAAGCAATCAGCCCCAGCATTTT
CASSPTRGGPSNQPQHF
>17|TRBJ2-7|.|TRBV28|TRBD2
TGTGCCAGCAGTCCCCGCACTCTAGCGGGAAAATCCTACGAGCAGTACTTC
CASSPRTLAGKSYEQYF
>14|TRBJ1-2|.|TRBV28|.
TGTGCCAGCGAAGACGGACAGTCCTTTTCTGGCTACACCTTC
CASEDGQSFSGYTF
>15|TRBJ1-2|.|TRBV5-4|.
TGTGCCAGCAGCCGCCCGGAGAGGGGGTACGGTGGCTACACCTTC
CASSRPERGYGGYTF
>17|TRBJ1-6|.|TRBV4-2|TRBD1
TGTGCCAGCAGCCAAGAAGCAGGGGGCGGATTTGATTCACCCCTCCACTTT
CASSQEAGGGFDSPLHF
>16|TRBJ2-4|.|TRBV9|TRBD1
TGTGCCAGCAGCCCTGGACAGGGAATAGCCAAAAACATTCAGTACTTC
CASSPGQGIAKNIQYF
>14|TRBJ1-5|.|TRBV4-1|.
TGCGCCAGCAGCCAAGAACAGGAAGGCAGGCCCCAGCATTTT
CASSQEQEGRPQHF
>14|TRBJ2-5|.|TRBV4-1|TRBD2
TGCGCCAGCAGTCCGGGACTAGCGGGAGAGACCCAGTACTTC
CASSPGLAGETQYF
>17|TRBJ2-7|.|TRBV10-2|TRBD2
TGCGCCAGCACTCAGCGGGGGGTCCGTACCTCCTCCTACGAGCAGTACTTC
CASTQRGVRTSSYEQYF
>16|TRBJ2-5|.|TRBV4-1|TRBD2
TGCGCCAGCAGCCAAGACATTAGCGGGGGAGTAGAGACCCAGTACTTC
CASSQDISGGVETQYF
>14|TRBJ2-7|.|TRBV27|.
TGTGCCAGCAGTTCCGACATTAACCGCTACGAGCAGTACTTC
CASSSDINRYEQYF
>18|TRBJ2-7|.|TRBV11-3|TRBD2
TGTGCCAGCAGCTTAGATGGGTTCAGCGGGGGGGCGTTCTACGAGCAGTACTTC
CASSLDGFSGGAFYEQYF
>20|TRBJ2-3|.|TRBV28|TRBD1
TGTGCCAGCAGTTTCCCAGGGACAGGGCAACTTTTGACTAGCACAGATACGCAGTATTTT
CASSFPGTGQLLTSTDTQYF
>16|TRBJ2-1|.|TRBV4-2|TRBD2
TGTGCCAGCAGCCAAGATATGACTAGCGGTAACAATGAGCAGTTCTTC
CASSQDMTSGNNEQFF
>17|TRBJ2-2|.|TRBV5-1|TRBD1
TGCGCCAGCAGCTTGGTTGACAGGGCTATAAACACCGGGGAGCTGTTTTTT
CASSLVDRAINTGELFF
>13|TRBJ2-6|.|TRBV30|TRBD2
TGTGCCTGGGCGGGGGCTGGGGCCAACGTCCTGACTTTC
CAWAGAGANVLTF
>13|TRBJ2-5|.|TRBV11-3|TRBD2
TGTGCCAGCAGGGGGGGGACCCAAGAGACCCAGTACTTC
CASRGGTQETQYF
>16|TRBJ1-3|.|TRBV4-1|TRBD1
TGCGCCAGCAGCTACCGGGACAGGGGGTCTGGAAACACCATATATTTT
CASSYRDRGSGNTIYF
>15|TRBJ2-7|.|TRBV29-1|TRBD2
TGCAGCGTTGAAGGGACTAGCGGGGGGGATAACGAGCAGTACTTC
CSVEGTSGGDNEQYF
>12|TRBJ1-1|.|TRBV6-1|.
TGTGCCGGAGGTTTCTTGGGCGCAGAAGCTTTCTTT
CAGGFLGAEAFF
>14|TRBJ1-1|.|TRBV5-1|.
TGCGCCAGCAGCTTCGGTGGGGCGGACACTGAAGCTTTCTTT
CASSFGGADTEAFF
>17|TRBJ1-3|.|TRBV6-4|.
TGTGCCAGCACGAATATAGCTTGGGGCCACTCTGGAAACACCATATATTTT
CASTNIAWGHSGNTIYF
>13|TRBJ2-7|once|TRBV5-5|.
TGTGCCAGCAGCTCCGGACTCCCTTTGGAGCAGTACTTC
CASSSGLPLEQYF
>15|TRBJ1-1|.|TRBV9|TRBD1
TGTGCCAGCAGGAACGAACAAGGGGGCGGCACTGAAGCTTTCTTT
CASRNEQGGGTEAFF
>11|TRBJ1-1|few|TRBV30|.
TGTGCCTGGAGATACATCACTGAAGCTTTCTTT
CAWRYITEAFF
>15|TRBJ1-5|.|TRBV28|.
TGTGCCAGCAGTTTACCCACAGGGCCCAATCAGCCCCAGCATTTT
CASSLPTGPNQPQHF
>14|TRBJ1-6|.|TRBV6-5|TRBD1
TGTGCCAGCAGGACCGGGACAGGGGATTCACCCCTCCACTTT
CASRTGTGDSPLHF
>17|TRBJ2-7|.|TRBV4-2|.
TGTGCCAGCAGCCAAGTTACGAGAGGGCGGATAACCTACGAGCAGTACTTC
CASSQVTRGRITYEQYF
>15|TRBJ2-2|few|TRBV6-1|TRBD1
TGTGCCAGCAGGAGACAGGGGCGGTACACCGGGGAGCTGTTTTTT
CASRRQGRYTGELFF
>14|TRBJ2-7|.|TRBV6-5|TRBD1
TGTGCCAGCAGTTCCACAGGGGGCGTGGACGAGCAGTACTTC
CASSSTGGVDEQYF
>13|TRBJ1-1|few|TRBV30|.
TGTGCCTGGAGTCACAGCCTGAACACTGAAGCTTTCTTT
CAWSHSLNTEAFF
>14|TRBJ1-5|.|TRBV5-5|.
TGTGCCAGCAGCCCGGACAGTCGGAATCAGCCCCAGCATTTT
CASSPDSRNQPQHF
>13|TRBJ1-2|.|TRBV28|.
TGTGCCAGCAGTCCACAGGGTAACTATGGCTACACCTTC
CASSPQGNYGYTF
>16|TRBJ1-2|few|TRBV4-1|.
TGCGCCAGCAGCCAAGATCCTAATGACAGCAACTATGGCTACACCTTC
CASSQDPNDSNYGYTF
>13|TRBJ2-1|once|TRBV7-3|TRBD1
TGTGCCAGCAGCTCCACAGGGGGCAATGAGCAGTTCTTC
CASSSTGGNEQFF
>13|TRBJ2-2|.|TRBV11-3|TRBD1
TGTGCCAGCACCCTAGGGGGCTCCGGGGAGCTGTTTTTT
CASTLGGSGELFF
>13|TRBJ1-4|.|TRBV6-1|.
TGTGCCAGCGACAGTACAACTAATGAAAAACTGTTTTTT
CASDSTTNEKLFF
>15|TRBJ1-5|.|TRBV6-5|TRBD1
TGTGCCAGCAGTTCCGGGACAGGTAGCAATCAGCCCCAGCATTTT
CASSSGTGSNQPQHF
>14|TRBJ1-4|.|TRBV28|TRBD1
TGTGCCAGCAGCCCGGGACAGCTTTCCCGAAAACTGTTTTTT
CASSPGQLSRKLFF
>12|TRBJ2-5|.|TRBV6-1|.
TGTGCCAGCAGTCAGGATCGAGAGACCCAGTACTTC
CASSQDRETQYF
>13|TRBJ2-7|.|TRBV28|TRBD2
TGTGCCAGCACGAGTAGCGGGAGCTACGAGCAGTACTTC
CASTSSGSYEQYF
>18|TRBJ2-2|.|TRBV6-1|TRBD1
TGTGCCAGCAGTGTCTTTGCGGGGACAGGGGGCGACACCGGGGAGCTGTTTTTT
CASSVFAGTGGDTGELFF
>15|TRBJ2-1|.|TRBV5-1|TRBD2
TGCGCCAGCAGCTCAGCGGGAGGGCCCCACAATGAGCAGTTCTTC
CASSSAGGPHNEQFF
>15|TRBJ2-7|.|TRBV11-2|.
TGTGCCAGCAGGACCGCGAGGGTCGGTTTGACCGAGCAGTACTTC
CASRTARVGLTEQYF
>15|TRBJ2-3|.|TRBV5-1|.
TGCGCCAGCGGGATCAGGGGTGTGGGCACAGATACGCAGTATTTT
CASGIRGVGTDTQYF
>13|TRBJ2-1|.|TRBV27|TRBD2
TGTGCCAGCAGTTCCGGACTAGCCAATGAGCAGTTCTTC
CASSSGLANEQFF
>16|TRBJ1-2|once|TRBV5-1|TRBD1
TGCGCCAGCAGCTTGAACAACAGGGGGCAGTTCTATGGCTACACCTTC
CASSLNNRGQFYGYTF
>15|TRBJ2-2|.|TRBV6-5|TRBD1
TGTGCCAGCAGTTACGCCCTTGGGACAGTCGGGGAGCTGTTTTTT
CASSYALGTVGELFF
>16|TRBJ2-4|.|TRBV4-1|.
TGCGCCAGCAGCCAAGATCCAGGGATAGCCAAAAACATTCAGTACTTC
CASSQDPGIAKNIQYF
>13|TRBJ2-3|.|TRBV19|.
TGTGCCAGTAGTATACTGGCAACAGATACGCAGTATTTT
CASSILATDTQYF
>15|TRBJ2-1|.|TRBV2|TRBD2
TGTGCCAGCACTCAGACTAGCGGGGTATACAATGAGCAGTTCTTC
CASTQTSGVYNEQFF
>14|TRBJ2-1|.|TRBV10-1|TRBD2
TGCGCCAGCAGTGAGGCGGGAGCGGACAATGAGCAGTTCTTC
CASSEAGADNEQFF